Shown below are 27 T cell receptor beta chains from a single sample sequenced in a study of radiation and T cells in renal cell carcinoma. Indicated time point: blood 4 weeks post-SBRT, at nephrectomy. The treatment: 15 Gy SBRT to primary tumor, nephrectomy 4 weeks later. Generated by immunoSEQ multiplex PCR, the TCRdb table keeps only in-frame clones and is missing some. The table has roughly 170,000 clones, 88% seen once. The sequencing used blood, collected from a patient whose treatment included radiotherapy and nephrectomy. These receptors were collected from a woman in her forties or fifties with renal cell carcinoma.

The chain combines TRBV6-1 with TRBJ1-2; 9 nucleotides line up with TRBD1. V trimming: 5 bases; J trimming: 4 bases; junction bases outside the gene matches: 8. The CDR3 is 15 residues long. Germline lookup yields CDR1 MNHNS and CDR2 SASEGT. The CDR3 sequence is CASSLQGAKAYGYTF. Written as DNA, the CDR3 is TGTGCCAGCAGTTTACAGGGGGCTAAGGCCTATGGCTACACCTTC.

The chain employs TRBV7-8 and TRBJ1-2; a possible D gene is TRBD1 (6 bases). Trimming left V 0 bases short and J 7 bases short, with 9 bases between. The CDR3 has 13 amino acids. The germline V gene has CDR1 SGHVS and CDR2 FQNEAQ. The CDR3 DNA follows: TGTGCCAGCAGCTTAGCAGGGGGGACTGGCTACACCTTC. This codes for CASSLAGGTGYTF.

The rearrangement joins TRBV9 to TRBJ2-7; TRBD2 matches at 8 bases. V lost 4 bases, J lost 2 bases, and 20 bases stayed unmatched. The CDR3 totals 19 residues. Looked up from germline, CDR1 is SGDLS and CDR2 is YYNGEE. The CDR3 nucleotides read TGTGCCAGCAGCCCGCAGGGAAGTCTGGGAGCGGGGGATCCCTACGAGCAGTACTTC. Protein sequence: CASSPQGSLGAGDPYEQYF.

In its sample, this clone was seen once. The chain combines TRBV6-1 with TRBJ1-1; TRBD1 is a possible D gene (5 bases). The CDR3 runs 15 residues. The V end lost 5 bases, the J end lost 0 bases, and 13 bases lay between the germline ends. CDR1 and CDR2 (germline): MNHNS, SASEGT. CDR3 amino acids: CASSSPGRLNTEAFF. The CDR3 DNA reads as TGTGCCAGCAGTTCCCCAGGGCGGTTGAACACTGAAGCTTTCTTT.

This clone has a count of ten or more. This chain joins TRBV4-3 and TRBJ1-2; possibly TRBD1 for D (6 bases). Germline V gene lookup returns CDR1 LGHNA and CDR2 YSLEER. This CDR3 contains 15 residues. The V gene lost 4 bases and the J gene lost 5 bases, with 17 bases spanning the gap. The CDR3 reads CASSRSGAIFYGYTF. The CDR3 coding sequence is TGCGCCAGCAGCCGATCAGGGGCGATCTTTTATGGCTACACCTTC.

CDR3 in amino acids: CASSGLASGTGELFF. CDR3 coding DNA: TGTGCCAGCAGCGGACTAGCGTCGGGCACCGGGGAGCTGTTTTTT. This chain uses TRBV7-2 with TRBJ2-2; 9 bases align to TRBD2. CDR3 length: 15 amino acids. V was clipped by 5 bases and J by 4 bases; unmatched bases: 5. Germline V gene data show CDR1 as SGHTA and CDR2 as FQGNSA.

The V call is TRBV7-9, the J call TRBJ2-1; 10 bases are a match to TRBD2. CDR1 is SEHNR and CDR2 is FQNEAQ in the germline V gene (reference sequence). This CDR3 contains 16 residues. J lost 5 bases, V lost 5 bases, and 9 bases had no gene match. The CDR3 loop reads CASSPRQRGGNNEQFF. Written as DNA, the CDR3 is TGTGCCAGCAGCCCCCGGCAGCGGGGGGGAAACAATGAGCAGTTCTTC.

A note on this clone: Its ends do not fully match the called genes, so a read error is possible. The sample holds other DNA sequences that translate to the same CDR3. The V and J genes are TRBV7-7 and TRBJ2-2; D is perhaps TRBD1 (6 bases). Germline CDR1 is SSHAT and CDR2 is FNYEAQ (reference sequence). This CDR3 is built from 14 residues. CDR3 protein: CASSLTGSTGELFF. The CDR3 bases are TGTGCTAGCAGCTTAACAGGGAGCACCGGGGAGCTGTTTTTT.

Notes on this clone: Within the sample, other DNA sequences also encode this same CDR3. The chain combines TRBV6-5 with TRBJ2-7, with D perhaps given as TRBD1 or TRBD2 (5 bases each). There are 16 residues in the CDR3. Trimming left V 4 bases short and J 3 bases short, with 19 bases between. Germline V lookup: CDR1 MNHEY, CDR2 SVGAGI. DNA for the CDR3: TGTGCCAGCAGTTCTTTGAGGGGCCATCTCTACTACGAGCAGTACTTC. This sequence encodes CASSSLRGHLYYEQYF.

This chain connects TRBV19 to TRBJ1-2, with D possibly TRBD1 on 6 matching bases. V was shortened by 6 bases and J by 7 bases, with 21 bases between the two germline ends. Looked up from germline, CDR1 is LNHDA and CDR2 is SQIVND (reference sequence). This CDR3 is built from 15 residues. The CDR3 protein is CASSSPTDRQRGYTF. For the CDR3, the DNA is TGTGCCAGTAGCTCCCCAACCGACAGGCAACGTGGCTACACCTTC.

This chain uses TRBV19 with TRBJ1-1; the D is unclear. V lost 10 bases, J lost 3 bases, and 15 bases lay in between. The CDR3 spans 13 residues. The germline V gene has CDR1 LNHDA and CDR2 SQIVND (reference sequence). CDR3 loop: CATRTTGDTEAFF. The CDR3 nucleotides read TGTGCCACCAGGACTACCGGGGACACTGAAGCTTTCTTT.

The rearrangement links TRBV7-9 to TRBJ2-1; perhaps TRBD2 as D (7 bases). Germline V gene lookup returns CDR1 SEHNR and CDR2 FQNEAQ (reference sequence). This CDR3 is 16 amino acids long. The germline V and J ends were trimmed by 1 base and 5 bases, with 15 bases remaining between them. DNA for the CDR3: TGTGCCAGCAGCTTAGTTTTGGGGGGGCTTAACAATGAGCAGTTCTTC. The encoded protein is CASSLVLGGLNNEQFF.

This rearrangement joins TRBV5-1 to TRBJ2-7, with 9 bases fitting TRBD1. Germline CDR1 is SGHRS and CDR2 is YFSETQ. The CDR3 has 16 amino acids. V was clipped by 4 bases and J by 3 bases; unmatched bases: 11. The CDR3 bases are TGCGCCAGCAGCCTTTCCGGACAGGGGCTTCTCTACGAGCAGTACTTC. Translated: CASSLSGQGLLYEQYF.

The table lists this clone with a count of one. This chain uses TRBV5-1 with TRBJ2-1, with TRBD2 identical over 14 bases. Germline-derived CDR1 and CDR2 are SGHRS and YFSETQ. The CDR3 loop spans 16 amino acids. Trimming took 4 bases from V and 9 from J; bases not matched to a gene: 9. This CDR3 reads CASSPGGLAGEGEQFF. CDR3 nucleotide sequence: TGCGCCAGCAGCCCCGGGGGACTAGCGGGGGAAGGTGAGCAGTTCTTC. Full variable domain (missing parts from reference TRBV5-1 and TRBJ2-1): KAGVTQTPRYLIKTRGQQVTLSCSPISGHRSVSWYQQTPGQGLQFLFEYFSETQRNKGNFPGRFSGRQFSNSRSEMNVSTLELGDSALYLCASSPGGLAGEGEQFFGPGTRLTVL.

V is TRBV5-1 and J is TRBJ1-5; 7 bases line up with TRBD1. This CDR3 is 15 amino acids long. Germline CDR1 is SGHRS and CDR2 is YFSETQ. J lost 2 bases, V lost 4 bases, and 6 bases had no gene match. The CDR3 sequence is CASSLTGSGNQPQHF. The DNA of the CDR3 is TGCGCCAGCAGCCTGACAGGGTCCGGCAATCAGCCCCAGCATTTT.

The rearrangement uses TRBV6-6 and TRBJ1-5, with D hard to call. CDR3 length: 14 residues. CDR1 and CDR2 from the germline V gene are MNHNY and SVGAGI (reference sequence). V was trimmed by 6 bases and J by 5 bases, leaving 14 bases between them. The chain's CDR3 is CASSRPGLDQPQHF. For the CDR3, the DNA is TGTGCCAGCAGCCGCCCTGGACTCGATCAGCCCCAGCATTTT.

The CDR3 region has the DNA TGCGCCAGCAGCTTGGGTCCCCAGCAGGGCTTCTCCTACGAGCAGTACTTC. Translating it yields CASSLGPQQGFSYEQYF. The genes are TRBV5-1 and TRBJ2-7, with D possibly TRBD1 on 5 matching bases. Germline V gene data show CDR1 as SGHRS and CDR2 as YFSETQ. The CDR3 covers 17 residues. V lost 0 bases and J lost 0, with 16 bases in between.

The chain is built from TRBV5-1 and TRBJ2-6; TRBD2 is a possible D gene (5 bases). Germline CDR1 SGHRS, CDR2 YFSETQ. This CDR3 has 17 residues. V was pared by 6 bases and J by 2 bases, with 18 bases between. CDR3 DNA sequence: TGCGCCAGCACCGATACCGGGGTCTTTCCTGGGGCCAACGTCCTGACTTTC. Amino acid sequence: CASTDTGVFPGANVLTF.

This chain uses TRBV19 with TRBJ2-3, with TRBD2 identical over 11 bases. The ends lost 5 bases at V and 3 bases at J; junction bases unmatched: 7. The germline V gene has CDR1 LNHDA and CDR2 SQIVND (reference sequence). The CDR3 length is 16 residues. The CDR3 here is CASSPGLAGGTDTQYF. CDR3 bases: TGTGCCAGTAGTCCGGGGCTAGCGGGGGGTACAGATACGCAGTATTTT. Combining the CDR3 with reference TRBV19 and TRBJ2-3 gives the whole variable domain DGGITQSPKYLFRKEGQNVTLSCEQNLNHDAMYWYRQDPGQGLRLIYYSQIVNDFQKGDIAEGYSVSREKKESFPLTVTSAQKNPTAFYLCASSPGLAGGTDTQYFGPGTRLTVL.

This clone occurred once. V usage is TRBV12-2 and J usage is TRBJ2-7. TRBV12-2 is an annotated pseudogene. The CDR3 loop spans 16 amino acids. DNA for the CDR3: TGTGCAAGTCGCTTAGCGGAAGACGTTTACCCCTACGAGCAGTACTTC. Translated, it gives CASRLAEDVYPYEQYF.

The chain recombines TRBV18 with TRBJ2-1; 9 bases match TRBD1. The CDR3 runs to 18 residues. Germline CDR1 KGHSH, CDR2 LQKENI. Trimming cost V 5 bases and J 4 bases; bases outside gene matches: 15. For the CDR3, the DNA is TGTGCCAGCTCAAGAGGACAGGGGCCTCAATCTTTATACAATGAGCAGTTCTTC. Amino acid sequence: CASSRGQGPQSLYNEQFF.

The chain joins TRBV9 to TRBJ1-6; a possible D gene is TRBD1 (6 bases). Germline assignment: CDR1 SGDLS and CDR2 YYNGEE. This CDR3 is 16 amino acids long. Trimming removed 3 bases at V and 7 bases at J, with 17 bases between. The CDR3 region has the DNA TGTGCCAGCAGCGCGGGACAAGCCCTTACCAATTCACCCCTCCACTTT. Residues: CASSAGQALTNSPLHF. Variable domain in full (rest from reference TRBV9 and TRBJ1-6): DSGVTQTPKHLITATGQRVTLRCSPRSGDLSVYWYQQSLDQGLQFLIQYYNGEERAKGNILERFSAQQFPDLHSELNLSSLELGDSALYFCASSAGQALTNSPLHFGNGTRLTVT.

The chain recombines TRBV7-2 with TRBJ1-5; a possible D gene is TRBD1 (6 bases). The ends were cut back, 5 bases at V and 1 base at J, with 15 bases in the middle. Germline CDR1 and CDR2: SGHTA and FQGNSA. This CDR3 has 16 amino acids. The CDR3 here is CASSLLGGQSNQPQHF. The CDR3 DNA reads TGTGCCAGCAGCCTGTTGGGGGGGCAAAGCAATCAGCCCCAGCATTTT.

This clone was detected only once. The rearrangement uses TRBV7-2 and TRBJ1-2; D remains ambiguous. Germline values: CDR1 SGHTA, CDR2 FQGNSA. V lost 1 base to trimming and J lost 4 bases, with 10 bases between them. The CDR3 covers 14 residues. CDR3 in DNA: TGTGCCAGCAGCTTAGTGGGCAGACCCTATGGCTACACCTTC. The encoded protein is CASSLVGRPYGYTF.

As concerns this clone: Other DNA variants within this sample encode the same CDR3. CDR3 region: CASSLRGDSYEQYF. The DNA of the CDR3 is TGTGCCAGCAGTTTGAGAGGTGACTCCTACGAGCAGTACTTC. V and J are TRBV6-5 and TRBJ2-7; D not certain. The germline V gene encodes CDR1 MNHEY and CDR2 SVGAGI. The CDR3 covers 14 residues. Trimming took 4 bases from V and 0 from J, leaving 10 bases between them.

V gene TRBV7-2 combines with J gene TRBJ2-4, with 11 bases matching TRBD1. This CDR3 region has 18 residues. Germline V gene lookup returns CDR1 SGHTA and CDR2 FQGNSA. Trimming took 0 bases from V and 2 from J; bases not matched to a gene: 6. CDR3 region: CASSLAGRDRGTKNIQYF. CDR3 in DNA: TGTGCCAGCAGCTTAGCGGGCCGGGACAGGGGGACCAAAAACATTCAGTACTTC.

This chain uses TRBV7-9 with TRBJ1-5, with D uncertain. Germline values: CDR1 SEHNR, CDR2 FQNEAQ (reference sequence). The CDR3 totals 14 residues. V lost 0 bases, J lost 5 bases, and 8 bases lay in between. CDR3: CASSLAESDQPQHF. DNA for the CDR3: TGTGCCAGCAGCTTAGCGGAAAGCGATCAGCCCCAGCATTTT.